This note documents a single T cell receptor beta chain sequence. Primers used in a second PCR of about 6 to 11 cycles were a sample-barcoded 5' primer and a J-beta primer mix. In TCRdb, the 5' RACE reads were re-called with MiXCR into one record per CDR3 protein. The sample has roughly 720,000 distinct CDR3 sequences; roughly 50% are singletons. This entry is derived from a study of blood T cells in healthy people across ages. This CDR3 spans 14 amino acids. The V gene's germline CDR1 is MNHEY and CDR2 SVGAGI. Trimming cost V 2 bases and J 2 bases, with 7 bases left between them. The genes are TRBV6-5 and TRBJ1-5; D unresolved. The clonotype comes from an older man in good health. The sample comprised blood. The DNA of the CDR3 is TGTGCCAGCAGTTACGCAGTAGGCAATCAGCCCCAGCATTTT. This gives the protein CASSYAVGNQPQHF.